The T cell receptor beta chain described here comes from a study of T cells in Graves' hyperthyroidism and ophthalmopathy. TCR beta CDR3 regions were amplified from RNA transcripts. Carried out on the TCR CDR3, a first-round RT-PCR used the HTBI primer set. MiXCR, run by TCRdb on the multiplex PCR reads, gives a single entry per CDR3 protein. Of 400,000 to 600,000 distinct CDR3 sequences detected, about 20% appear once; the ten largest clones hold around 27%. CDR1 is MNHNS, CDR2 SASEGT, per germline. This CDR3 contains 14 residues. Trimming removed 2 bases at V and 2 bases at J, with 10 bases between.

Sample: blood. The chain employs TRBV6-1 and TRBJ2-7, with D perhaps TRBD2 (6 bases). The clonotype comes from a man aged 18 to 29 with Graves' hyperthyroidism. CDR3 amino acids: CASSETGRAYEQYF. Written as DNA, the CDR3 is TGTGCCAGCAGTGAAACCGGGAGAGCCTACGAGCAGTACTTC.